Following are 3 T cell receptor beta chains from one sample sequenced in a study of control samples from healthy donors and cancer patients. Method: immunoSEQ multiplex PCR; TCRdb's copy keeps in-frame clones and lacks some. The sample yields 140,000 to 150,000 clones, about 89% seen once. Specimen: blood. The receptor source for this set is a man under 40 in good health.

The J gene is TRBJ2-7, the V gene TRBV24-1; 7 positions match TRBD2. The CDR3 is made up of 15 amino acids. The trim removed 3 bases at V and 3 bases at J, leaving 7 bases unmatched. Germline CDR1 reads KGHDR; CDR2 reads SFDVKD. The CDR3 DNA sequence: TGTGCCACCAGTGATCCGGGCCGCGGGAGCTACGAGCAGTACTTC. Its translation: CATSDPGRGSYEQYF.

This chain connects TRBV3-1 (or the pseudogene TRBV3-2) to TRBJ1-3; D not resolved. The CDR3 is 13 amino acids. Trimming left V 6 bases short and J 2 bases short, with 8 bases between. Germline values: CDR1 LGHDT, CDR2 YNNKEL (reference sequence). CDR3 in amino acids: CASRWTAGNTIYF. CDR3 nucleotides: TGTGCCAGCAGATGGACTGCTGGAAACACCATATATTTT.

The chain uses TRBV3-1 (or the pseudogene TRBV3-2) and TRBJ2-3, with 9 bases identical to TRBD2. J lost 1 base, V lost 4 bases, and 3 bases had no gene match. CDR1 is LGHDT and CDR2 is YNNKEL in the germline V gene (reference sequence). CDR3 size: 15 residues. This CDR3 reads CASSRGGGGTDTQYF. The CDR3 DNA is TGTGCCAGCAGCCGGGGCGGGGGGGGCACAGATACGCAGTATTTT.